This record covers a single TCR beta chain. Using immunoSEQ multiplex PCR, the repertoire was profiled, and TCRdb retains in-frame clones only, with some absent. This sample yields approximately 150,000 clones, of which 88% are seen a single time; 5% to 5.5% belongs to the top ten. The sample originates from a study of T cell responses to AZD1222 COVID-19 vaccine. Germline V gene sequence: CDR1 SGHRS, CDR2 YFSETQ. J was trimmed by 3 bases and V by 4 bases; bases with no gene match: 8. The CDR3 covers 17 residues. Sequencing was performed on peripheral blood, taken 28 days after the second dose of the MenACWY control vaccine. The receptor's source is an adult who received the MenACWY meningococcal vaccine as a control. The V and J genes are TRBV5-1 and TRBJ2-6, with 9 positions matching TRBD1. CDR3 loop: CASSQTGGKGGANVLTF. The DNA for the CDR3 is TGCGCCAGCAGCCAGACAGGGGGTAAAGGTGGGGCCAACGTCCTGACTTTC. Variable domain in full (rest from reference TRBV5-1 and TRBJ2-6): KAGVTQTPRYLIKTRGQQVTLSCSPISGHRSVSWYQQTPGQGLQFLFEYFSETQRNKGNFPGRFSGRQFSNSRSEMNVSTLELGDSALYLCASSQTGGKGGANVLTFGAGSRLTVL.